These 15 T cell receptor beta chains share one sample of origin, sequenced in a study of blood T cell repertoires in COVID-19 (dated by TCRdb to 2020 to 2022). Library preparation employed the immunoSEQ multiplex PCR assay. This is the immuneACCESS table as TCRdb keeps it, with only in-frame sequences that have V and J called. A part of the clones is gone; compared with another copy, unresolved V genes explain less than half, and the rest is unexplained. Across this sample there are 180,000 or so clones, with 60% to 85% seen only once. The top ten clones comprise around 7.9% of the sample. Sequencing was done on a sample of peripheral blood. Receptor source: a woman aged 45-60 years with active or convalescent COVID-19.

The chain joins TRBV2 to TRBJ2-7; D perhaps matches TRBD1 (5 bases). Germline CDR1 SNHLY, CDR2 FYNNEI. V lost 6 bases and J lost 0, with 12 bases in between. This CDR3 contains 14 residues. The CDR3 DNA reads TGTGCCAGCAGCCAAGACAGTCTCTCCTACGAGCAGTACTTC. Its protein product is CASSQDSLSYEQYF.

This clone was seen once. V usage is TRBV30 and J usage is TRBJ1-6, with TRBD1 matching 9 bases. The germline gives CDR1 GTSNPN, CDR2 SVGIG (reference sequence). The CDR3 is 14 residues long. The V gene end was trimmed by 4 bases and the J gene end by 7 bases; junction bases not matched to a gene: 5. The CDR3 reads CAWNDGTGNSPLHF. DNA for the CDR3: TGTGCCTGGAACGACGGGACAGGGAATTCACCCCTCCACTTT.

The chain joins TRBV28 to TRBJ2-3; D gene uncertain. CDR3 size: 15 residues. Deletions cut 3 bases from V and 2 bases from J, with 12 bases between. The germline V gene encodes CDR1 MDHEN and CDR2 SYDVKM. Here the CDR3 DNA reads TGTGCCAGCAGTTTTTCAGCAGGATACACAGATACGCAGTATTTT. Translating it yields CASSFSAGYTDTQYF.

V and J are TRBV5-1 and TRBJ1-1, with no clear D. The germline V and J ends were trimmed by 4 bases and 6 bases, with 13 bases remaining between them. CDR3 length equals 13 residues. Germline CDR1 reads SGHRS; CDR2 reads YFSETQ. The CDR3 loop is CASSQELGAEAFF. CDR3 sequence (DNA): TGCGCCAGCAGCCAGGAATTGGGCGCTGAAGCTTTCTTT.

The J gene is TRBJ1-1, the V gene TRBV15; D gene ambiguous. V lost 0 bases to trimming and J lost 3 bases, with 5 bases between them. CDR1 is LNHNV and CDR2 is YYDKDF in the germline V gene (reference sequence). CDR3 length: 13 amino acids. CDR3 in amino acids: CATSRDGDTEAFF. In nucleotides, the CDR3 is TGTGCCACCAGCAGAGACGGAGACACTGAAGCTTTCTTT. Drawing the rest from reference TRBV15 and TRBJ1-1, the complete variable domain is DAMVIQNPRYQVTQFGKPVTLSCSQTLNHNVMYWYQQKSSQAPKLLFHYYDKDFNNEADTPDNFQSRRPNTSFCFLDIRSPGLGDTAMYLCATSRDGDTEAFFGQGTRLTVV.

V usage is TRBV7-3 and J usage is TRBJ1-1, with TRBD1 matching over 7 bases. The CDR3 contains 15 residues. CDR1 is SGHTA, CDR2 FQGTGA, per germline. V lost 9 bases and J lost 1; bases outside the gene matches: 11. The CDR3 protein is CARVSDREENTEAFF. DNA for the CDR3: TGTGCCAGGGTCTCCGACAGGGAAGAGAACACTGAAGCTTTCTTT.

The CDR3 here is CASSPNPQGNYGYTF. The DNA of the CDR3 is TGTGCCAGCAGCCCAAACCCACAGGGAAACTATGGCTACACCTTC. V is TRBV5-6 and J is TRBJ1-2; tentatively, D is TRBD1 (6 bases). Germline V gene sequence: CDR1 SGHDT, CDR2 YYEEEE. This CDR3 spans 15 amino acids. V was pared by 4 bases and J by 2 bases, with 15 bases between.

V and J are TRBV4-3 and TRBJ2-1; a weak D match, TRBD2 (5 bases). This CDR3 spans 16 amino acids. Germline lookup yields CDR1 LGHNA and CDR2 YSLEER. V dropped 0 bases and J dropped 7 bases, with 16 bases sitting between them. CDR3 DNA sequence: TGCGCCAGCAGCCAAGAGTTCTCGTGGGAGTGGAATGAGCAGTTCTTC. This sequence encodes CASSQEFSWEWNEQFF.

CDR3 loop: CASSPPATSGQNTEAFF. The CDR3 DNA sequence: TGTGCCAGCTCACCACCGGCGACATCGGGACAGAACACTGAAGCTTTCTTT. This sequence joins TRBV18 and TRBJ1-1, with D perhaps TRBD1 (6 bases). There are 17 residues in the CDR3. Deletions cut 0 bases from V and 1 base from J, with 15 bases between. Germline values: CDR1 KGHSH, CDR2 LQKENI. The variable domain in full, with the rest retrieved from reference TRBV18 and TRBJ1-1, is NAGVMQNPRHLVRRRGQEARLRCSPMKGHSHVYWYRQLPEEGLKFMVYLQKENIIDESGMPKERFSAEFPKEGPSILRIQQVVRGDSAAYFCASSPPATSGQNTEAFFGQGTRLTVV.

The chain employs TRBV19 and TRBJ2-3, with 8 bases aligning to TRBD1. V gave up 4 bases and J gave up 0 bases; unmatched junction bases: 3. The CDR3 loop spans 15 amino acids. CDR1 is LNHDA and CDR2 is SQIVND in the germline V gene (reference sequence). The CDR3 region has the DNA TGTGCCAGTAGTAGCCGGACAGGGAGCACAGATACGCAGTATTTT. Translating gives CASSSRTGSTDTQYF.

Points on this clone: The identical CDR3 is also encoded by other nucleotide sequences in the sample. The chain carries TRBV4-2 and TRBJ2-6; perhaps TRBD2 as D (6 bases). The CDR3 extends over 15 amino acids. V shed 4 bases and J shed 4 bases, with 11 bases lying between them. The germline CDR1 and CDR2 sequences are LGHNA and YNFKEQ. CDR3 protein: CASSPRGSGANVLTF. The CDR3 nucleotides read TGTGCCAGCAGCCCTCGGGGGTCCGGGGCCAACGTCCTGACTTTC.

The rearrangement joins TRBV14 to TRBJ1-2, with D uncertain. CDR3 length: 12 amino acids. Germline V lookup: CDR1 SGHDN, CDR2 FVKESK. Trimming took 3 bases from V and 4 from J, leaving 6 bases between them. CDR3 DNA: TGTGCCAGCAGCCAGACTGTCTATGGCTACACCTTC. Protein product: CASSQTVYGYTF.

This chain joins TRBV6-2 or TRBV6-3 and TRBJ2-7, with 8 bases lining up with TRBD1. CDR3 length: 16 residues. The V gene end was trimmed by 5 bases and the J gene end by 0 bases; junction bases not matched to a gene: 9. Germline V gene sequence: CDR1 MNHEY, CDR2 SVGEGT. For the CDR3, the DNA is TGTGCCAGCAGTAAGCGACAGGGGATGGCCTCCTACGAGCAGTACTTC. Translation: CASSKRQGMASYEQYF.

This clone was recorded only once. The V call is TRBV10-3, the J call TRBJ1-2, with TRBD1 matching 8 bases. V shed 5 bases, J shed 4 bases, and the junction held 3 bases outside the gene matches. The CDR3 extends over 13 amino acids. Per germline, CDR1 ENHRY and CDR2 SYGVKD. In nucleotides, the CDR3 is TGTGCCATCAGTCCCCAGGGGGCCTATGGCTACACCTTC. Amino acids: CAISPQGAYGYTF.

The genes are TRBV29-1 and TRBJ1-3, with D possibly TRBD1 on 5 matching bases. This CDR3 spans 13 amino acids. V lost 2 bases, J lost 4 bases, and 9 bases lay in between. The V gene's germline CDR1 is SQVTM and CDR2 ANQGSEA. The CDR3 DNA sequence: TGCAGCGTTGAAATAGGGGCCGGAAACACCATATATTTT. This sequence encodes CSVEIGAGNTIYF.